Sequencing of this TCR beta chain was carried out in a study of cytomegalovirus exposure and HLA in healthy donors. Study-wide results and caveats: Sequencing likely produced, as an artifact, a cluster of highly shared sequence variants.

PCR primers comprised 60 Vbeta and 13 Jbeta primers. Generated by immunoSEQ multiplex PCR, the TCRdb table keeps only in-frame clones and is missing some. The sample has roughly 100,000 clones, roughly 81% seen once. Concerning this clone: Its antigen remains unknown.

V was clipped by 2 bases and J by 2 bases, with 8 bases between them. Per germline, CDR1 SGHRS and CDR2 YFSETQ. The CDR3 spans 15 residues. This chain uses TRBV5-1 with TRBJ1-6; tentative D call: TRBD1 (6 bases). This receptor was taken from a woman aged 18-30 years in good health and CMV-seropositive. Sequenced material: PBMCs. The DNA for the CDR3 is TGCGCCAGCAGCTTAAGGGACACCTATAATTCACCCCTCCACTTT. Its protein product is CASSLRDTYNSPLHF.